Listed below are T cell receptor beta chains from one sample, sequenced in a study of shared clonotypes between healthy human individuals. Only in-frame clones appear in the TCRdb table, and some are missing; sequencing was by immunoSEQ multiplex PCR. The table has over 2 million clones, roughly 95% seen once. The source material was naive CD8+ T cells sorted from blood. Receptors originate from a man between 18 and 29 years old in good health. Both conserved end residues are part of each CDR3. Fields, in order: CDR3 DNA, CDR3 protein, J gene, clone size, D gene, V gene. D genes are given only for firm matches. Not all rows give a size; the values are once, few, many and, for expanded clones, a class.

CDR3 DNA: TGTGCCAGCAGAGGCTACCCTTCCTACGAGCAGTACTTC; CDR3 protein: CASRGYPSYEQYF; J gene: TRBJ2-7; clone size: -; D gene: -; V gene: TRBV2
CDR3 DNA: TGTGCCAGCGGCATATCCGGGAGCTTCTACGAGCAGTACTTC; CDR3 protein: CASGISGSFYEQYF; J gene: TRBJ2-7; clone size: once; D gene: -; V gene: TRBV27
CDR3 DNA: TGTGCCAGCAGTTTAGACGGGGAAGGCACCGGCTACGAGCAGTACTTC; CDR3 protein: CASSLDGEGTGYEQYF; J gene: TRBJ2-7; clone size: -; D gene: -; V gene: TRBV27
CDR3 DNA: TGCAGCGTTGAAGATCTACCAGGGGGGAACGAGCAGTACTTC; CDR3 protein: CSVEDLPGGNEQYF; J gene: TRBJ2-7; clone size: once; D gene: -; V gene: TRBV29-1
CDR3 DNA: TGTGCCAGCCATCTTCCTTTACAGGGGAATGAGCAGTTCTTC; CDR3 protein: CASHLPLQGNEQFF; J gene: TRBJ2-1; clone size: -; D gene: TRBD1; V gene: TRBV18
CDR3 DNA: TGCGCCAGCAGCTTTTACCCAGGCCAAGAGACCCAGTACTTC; CDR3 protein: CASSFYPGQETQYF; J gene: TRBJ2-5; clone size: once; D gene: -; V gene: TRBV5-1
CDR3 DNA: TGTGCCAGCAGCCCACACCGGGACGGGGTAGCCGAGCAGTACTTC; CDR3 protein: CASSPHRDGVAEQYF; J gene: TRBJ2-7; clone size: -; D gene: -; V gene: TRBV7-6
CDR3 DNA: TGTGCCAGCAGCTTGTATGGGGAGCAGTACTTC; CDR3 protein: CASSLYGEQYF; J gene: TRBJ2-7; clone size: -; D gene: -; V gene: TRBV5-4
CDR3 DNA: TGTGCCAGTAGCGCCCCCCGGGACCTTGGAAACACCATATATTTT; CDR3 protein: CASSAPRDLGNTIYF; J gene: TRBJ1-3; clone size: -; D gene: -; V gene: TRBV19
CDR3 DNA: TGTGCCAGCACCCAATCGATCGGAGGGGAAAAACTGTTTTTT; CDR3 protein: CASTQSIGGEKLFF; J gene: TRBJ1-4; clone size: -; D gene: -; V gene: TRBV7-8
CDR3 DNA: TGTGCCAGCAGCGGCCGCCCTCCTCGCAAGGGCCGCTCCTACAATGAGCAGTTCTTC; CDR3 protein: CASSGRPPRKGRSYNEQFF; J gene: TRBJ2-1; clone size: -; D gene: -; V gene: TRBV7-4
CDR3 DNA: TGTGCCAGCAGCCCCGGGACAGCGAATGGCTACACCTTC; CDR3 protein: CASSPGTANGYTF; J gene: TRBJ1-2; clone size: -; D gene: TRBD1; V gene: TRBV11-2
CDR3 DNA: TGTGCCAGCAGTTCCTCTTATTACAATGAGCAGTTCTTC; CDR3 protein: CASSSSYYNEQFF; J gene: TRBJ2-1; clone size: -; D gene: -; V gene: TRBV27
CDR3 DNA: TGTGCCAGCAGTCTTAGCGGGGGAACGTACGAGCAGTACTTC; CDR3 protein: CASSLSGGTYEQYF; J gene: TRBJ2-7; clone size: -; D gene: TRBD2; V gene: TRBV28
CDR3 DNA: TGTGCCAGCAGAAAGGCGGCAAACTACGAGCAGTACTTC; CDR3 protein: CASRKAANYEQYF; J gene: TRBJ2-7; clone size: few; D gene: -; V gene: TRBV6-1
CDR3 DNA: TGCGCCAGCAGCCAAGTGGGCGGGGAGCTGTTTTTT; CDR3 protein: CASSQVGGELFF; J gene: TRBJ2-2; clone size: -; D gene: -; V gene: TRBV4-1
CDR3 DNA: TGTGCCAGCAGCTTAGACGGGGGGGGCTCGAATTCACCCCTCCACTTT; CDR3 protein: CASSLDGGGSNSPLHF; J gene: TRBJ1-6; clone size: -; D gene: -; V gene: TRBV11-2
CDR3 DNA: TGTGCCAGCAGCCACCGGACAGGGGGCACCAAAAACATTCAGTACTTC; CDR3 protein: CASSHRTGGTKNIQYF; J gene: TRBJ2-4; clone size: -; D gene: TRBD1; V gene: TRBV7-9
CDR3 DNA: TGCGCCAGCAGCCAAGATGCCCTACTAGCGGACCCTTGGGATACGCAGTATTTT; CDR3 protein: CASSQDALLADPWDTQYF; J gene: TRBJ2-3; clone size: -; D gene: TRBD2; V gene: TRBV4-1
CDR3 DNA: TGTGCCAGCAGCCCCGGGGGTGATACGCAGTATTTT; CDR3 protein: CASSPGGDTQYF; J gene: TRBJ2-3; clone size: once; D gene: -; V gene: TRBV13
CDR3 DNA: TGTGCCAGCAGCTTCCCTACTAGCGGGGGGACTAGCACAGATACGCAGTATTTT; CDR3 protein: CASSFPTSGGTSTDTQYF; J gene: TRBJ2-3; clone size: -; D gene: TRBD2; V gene: TRBV7-2
CDR3 DNA: TGTGCCTGGAGTGACCCGGGCTACCTGCCCGCCCTGAGGTACGAGCAGTACTTC; CDR3 protein: CAWSDPGYLPALRYEQYF; J gene: TRBJ2-7; clone size: -; D gene: -; V gene: TRBV30
CDR3 DNA: TGTGCCAGCAGCTTAATAAGGGCAGGCTACGAGCAGTACTTC; CDR3 protein: CASSLIRAGYEQYF; J gene: TRBJ2-7; clone size: -; D gene: -; V gene: TRBV7-2
CDR3 DNA: TGTGCCAGCAGTTTAAGAGTGGGGGGGCAAGAGACCCAGTACTTC; CDR3 protein: CASSLRVGGQETQYF; J gene: TRBJ2-5; clone size: -; D gene: TRBD2; V gene: TRBV27
CDR3 DNA: TGTGCCAGCAGCGAAAGGCTCAACTATGGCTACACCTTC; CDR3 protein: CASSERLNYGYTF; J gene: TRBJ1-2; clone size: -; D gene: -; V gene: TRBV9
CDR3 DNA: TGTGCCACCCGACCAGGGTACACTGAAGCTTTCTTT; CDR3 protein: CATRPGYTEAFF; J gene: TRBJ1-1; clone size: -; D gene: -; V gene: TRBV19
CDR3 DNA: TGTGCCAGCAGCTGGATCGGACTAGCGGACAATGAGCAGTTCTTC; CDR3 protein: CASSWIGLADNEQFF; J gene: TRBJ2-1; clone size: -; D gene: TRBD2; V gene: TRBV5-4
CDR3 DNA: TGTGCCAGCAGTGAATCGGGAGGGACCGGGGAGCTGTTTTTT; CDR3 protein: CASSESGGTGELFF; J gene: TRBJ2-2; clone size: -; D gene: TRBD2; V gene: TRBV25-1
CDR3 DNA: TGTGCCATCGAAGACAGTCATTACTACGAGCAGTACTTC; CDR3 protein: CAIEDSHYYEQYF; J gene: TRBJ2-7; clone size: -; D gene: -; V gene: TRBV7-9
CDR3 DNA: TGTGCCAGCAGCTTTGAGACAGGTCACGATACGCAGTATTTT; CDR3 protein: CASSFETGHDTQYF; J gene: TRBJ2-3; clone size: -; D gene: -; V gene: TRBV7-9
CDR3 DNA: TGCGCCAGCAGCCAAGAGGGTGCCGGACAGCCCCAGCATTTT; CDR3 protein: CASSQEGAGQPQHF; J gene: TRBJ1-5; clone size: few; D gene: -; V gene: TRBV4-1
CDR3 DNA: TGCGCCAGCAGCCCGGGAGCGGGAGACTCCTACAATGAGCAGTTCTTC; CDR3 protein: CASSPGAGDSYNEQFF; J gene: TRBJ2-1; clone size: -; D gene: TRBD2; V gene: TRBV4-3
CDR3 DNA: TGTGCCAGCAGCGTAGCCGAGAACACTGAAGCTTTCTTT; CDR3 protein: CASSVAENTEAFF; J gene: TRBJ1-1; clone size: -; D gene: -; V gene: TRBV9
CDR3 DNA: TGTGCCAGCAGTCCCGGGACTAGCGGGGACCAAGAGACCCAGTACTTC; CDR3 protein: CASSPGTSGDQETQYF; J gene: TRBJ2-5; clone size: -; D gene: TRBD2; V gene: TRBV27
CDR3 DNA: TGTGCCAGCAGCCCCAAACAGGGGGGAAGATATGGCTACACCTTC; CDR3 protein: CASSPKQGGRYGYTF; J gene: TRBJ1-2; clone size: -; D gene: -; V gene: TRBV12-1
CDR3 DNA: TGCGCCAGCAGCCAGCAGCACTATTTGTACAATGAGCAGTTCTTC; CDR3 protein: CASSQQHYLYNEQFF; J gene: TRBJ2-1; clone size: -; D gene: -; V gene: TRBV4-1
CDR3 DNA: TGTGCCAGCAGCCGGGACGGGTACGAGCAGTACTTC; CDR3 protein: CASSRDGYEQYF; J gene: TRBJ2-7; clone size: -; D gene: -; V gene: TRBV11-2
CDR3 DNA: TGTGCCAGCAGCCCCCGCAATGAGCAGTTCTTC; CDR3 protein: CASSPRNEQFF; J gene: TRBJ2-1; clone size: -; D gene: -; V gene: TRBV11-3
CDR3 DNA: TGTGCCAGCAGCTTTGGACTAGCGGGGGGTAACACCGGGGAGCTGTTTTTT; CDR3 protein: CASSFGLAGGNTGELFF; J gene: TRBJ2-2; clone size: -; D gene: TRBD2; V gene: TRBV7-3
CDR3 DNA: TGTGCCAGCAGTAGTGTGTCGATGGTAGAGCAGTTCTTC; CDR3 protein: CASSSVSMVEQFF; J gene: TRBJ2-1; clone size: -; D gene: -; V gene: TRBV28
CDR3 DNA: TGCGCCAGCAGCCAAGTTCGGGAGGTGAGCACAGATACGCAGTATTTT; CDR3 protein: CASSQVREVSTDTQYF; J gene: TRBJ2-3; clone size: -; D gene: TRBD2; V gene: TRBV4-1